This TCR beta chain was identified in a study of blood T cell repertoires in COVID-19. Study details: Acute and convalescent COVID-19 specimens originated in the United States, Italy and Spain.

The CDR3 covers 15 residues. Between the trimmed V and J ends, which lost 0 bases and 5 bases, there was a span of 16 bases. Germline V gives CDR1 GTSNPN, CDR2 SVGIG (reference sequence). Sequencing used immunoSEQ multiplex PCR; TCRdb keeps in-frame clones, though not all of them. The data hold 45,000 or so clones, with around 85% observed a single time. V and J are TRBV30 and TRBJ2-5; the D gene is possibly TRBD1 (5 bases). Sequences were obtained from peripheral blood. This sequence originates from a woman older than 75 with acute or convalescent COVID-19. This CDR3 reads CAWSVGSTPGETQYF. CDR3 coding DNA: TGTGCCTGGAGTGTAGGCAGTACCCCAGGGGAGACCCAGTACTTC.